This TCR beta chain was recovered during a study of blood T cell repertoires in COVID-19. Study information: COVID-19 samples, acute and convalescent, were from the United States, Italy and Spain. PBMCs, B-cell-depleted T cells, or T cells provided the cDNA or gDNA that made up the material.

The germline V gene has CDR1 SGHTA and CDR2 FQGNSA. The CDR3 contains 15 residues. V was clipped by 1 base and J by 7 bases; unmatched bases: 9. Original processing methods: The assay estimated nucleated cells by amplifying reference gene primers. Produced via immunoSEQ multiplex PCR; TCRdb's table is partial and in-frame only. V, J and clone size are taken as reported in that table, and D and trimming were inferred from the DNA itself. The table lists around 220,000 clones, 70% to 85% of them singletons, with 4% in the top ten. The TCR originated in a woman aged 40-49 years with active or convalescent COVID-19. Sequenced input: peripheral blood. The chain has TRBV7-2 and TRBJ2-7, with 8 nucleotides matching TRBD1. The CDR3: CASSLVGQGSREQYF. The DNA for the CDR3 is TGTGCCAGCAGCTTAGTTGGACAGGGTTCGAGGGAGCAGTACTTC.